The 2 T cell receptor beta chains in this list originate from one sample, sequenced in a study of blood T cells in healthy people across ages. Through a sample-barcoded 5' primer and a J-beta primer mix, a second PCR was run for about 6 to 11 cycles. TCRdb re-analysed the 5' RACE reads in MiXCR, keeping a single row per CDR3 protein. The sample yields roughly 700,000 distinct CDR3 sequences, about 30% seen once. Sequencing input: blood. These receptors all come from a woman of 80 years or more in good health.

This clonotype appeared many times. This chain links TRBV7-3 with TRBJ2-7; D is perhaps TRBD2 (6 bases). CDR3 length equals 15 residues. V shed 1 base and J shed 6 bases, with 16 bases lying between them. Germline CDR1 and CDR2: SGHTA and FQGTGA. In DNA, the CDR3 is TGTGCCAGCAGCTTAATGTCTAGCGACATCTCCGAGCAGTACTTC. Translating gives CASSLMSSDISEQYF.

On this clonotype: This may be a read error, as it is one base from a much larger clone. The chain combines TRBV18 with TRBJ2-7; 8 bases align to TRBD1. The germline V gene has CDR1 KGHSH and CDR2 LQKENI. The CDR3 extends over 15 amino acids. Unmatched junction bases numbered 7, after V lost 2 bases and J lost 4 bases. DNA for the CDR3: TGTGCCAGCTCACCAGAAGTGGACAGGGTTTACGAGCAGTACTTC. The encoded protein is CASSPEVDRVYEQYF.